Listed below are T cell receptor beta chains from one sample, sequenced in a study of shared clonotypes between healthy human individuals. Generated by immunoSEQ multiplex PCR, the TCRdb table keeps only in-frame clones and is missing some. The top ten clones hold 0.36% of a sample with 2 million to 2.5 million clones, 93% of them seen once. The sequenced sample was naive CD4+ T cells from PBMCs. These receptors were taken from a man between 18 and 29 years old in good health. Some clones in this sample may be carry-over from other donors' samples. Each CDR3 is given with its conserved first and last residue. The D gene is left open where the match is weak. Clone size is given for some rows only: seen once, a few or many times, or a class if the clone is expanded.

v_call	clone_size	d_call	j_call	cdr3_nt	cdr3_aa
TRBV30	-	-	TRBJ1-3	TGTGCCTGGAGTGGTGGGTGGGCGGACTCTGGAAACACCATATATTTT	CAWSGGWADSGNTIYF
TRBV27	-	-	TRBJ2-1	TGTGCCAGCAGACCCGGGATACAAACATACAATGAGCAGTTCTTC	CASRPGIQTYNEQFF
TRBV30	-	TRBD1	TRBJ2-7	TGTGCCTGGAGTGTATTGTTTGTCGGGGGCAGGGGGCCCGAGCAGTACTTC	CAWSVLFVGGRGPEQYF
TRBV6-6	-	TRBD2	TRBJ2-1	TGTGCCAGCAGTTACGGGAGGGCCGCTGAGCAGTTCTTC	CASSYGRAAEQFF
TRBV5-6	-	-	TRBJ2-2	TGTGCCAGCAGCTTCTGGCAAATCAACACCGGGGAGCTGTTTTTT	CASSFWQINTGELFF
TRBV7-9	-	-	TRBJ1-2	TGTGCCAGCACCCTGGGTATGAGCCCCGATTTTGCCTACACCTTC	CASTLGMSPDFAYTF
TRBV20-1	-	-	TRBJ1-2	TGCAGTGCTAGAGTCGGCTATGGCTACACCTTC	CSARVGYGYTF
TRBV7-3	-	-	TRBJ2-1	TGTGCCAGCAGCCCTAATCTCTTGAGCGGTGAGCAGTTCTTC	CASSPNLLSGEQFF
TRBV6-1	-	-	TRBJ1-1	TGTGCCAGCAGTGCTCGTCGGACGGACACTGAAGCTTTCTTT	CASSARRTDTEAFF
TRBV6-5	once	TRBD1	TRBJ2-7	TGTGCCAGCAGTTACGGGTCAGGGGGCTTGGGGGAGCAGTACTTC	CASSYGSGGLGEQYF
TRBV4-2	-	-	TRBJ2-5	TGTGCCAGCAGCCAGTCTACCCAGCGGGTCCAAGAGACCCAGTACTTC	CASSQSTQRVQETQYF
TRBV30	-	TRBD2	TRBJ2-7	TGTGCCTGGATCAGGACTAGCGGGAGGGGTTCGGGAGAGCAGTACTTC	CAWIRTSGRGSGEQYF
TRBV2	-	TRBD2	TRBJ2-7	TGTGCCAGCAGAGACTGGACTAGCGGGGGGTACGAGCAGTACTTC	CASRDWTSGGYEQYF
TRBV2	-	-	TRBJ1-3	TGTGCCAGCAGTGAACAGGGGTCTGGAAACACCATATATTTT	CASSEQGSGNTIYF
TRBV5-1	-	TRBD1	TRBJ1-2	TGCGCCAGCAGCTTGAATACAGGGGATGATTTGGTTGGCTACACCTTC	CASSLNTGDDLVGYTF
TRBV5-6	-	TRBD1	TRBJ2-6	TGTGCCACGGAAGCCCGGGACAGGGTAACCTCTGGGGCCAACGTCCTGACTTTC	CATEARDRVTSGANVLTF